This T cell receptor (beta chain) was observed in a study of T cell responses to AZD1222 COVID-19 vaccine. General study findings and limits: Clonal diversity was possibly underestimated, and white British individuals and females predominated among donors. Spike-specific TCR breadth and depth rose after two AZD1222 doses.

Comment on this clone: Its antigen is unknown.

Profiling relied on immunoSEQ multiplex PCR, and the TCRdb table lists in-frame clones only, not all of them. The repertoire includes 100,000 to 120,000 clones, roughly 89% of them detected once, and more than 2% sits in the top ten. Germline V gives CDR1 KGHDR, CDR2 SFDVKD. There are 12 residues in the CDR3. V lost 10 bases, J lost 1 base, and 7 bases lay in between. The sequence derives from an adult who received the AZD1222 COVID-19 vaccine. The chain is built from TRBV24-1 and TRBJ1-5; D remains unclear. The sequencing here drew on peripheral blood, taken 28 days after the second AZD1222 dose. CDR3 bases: TGTGCCACGCAAGACAGCAATCAGCCCCAGCATTTT. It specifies CATQDSNQPQHF.